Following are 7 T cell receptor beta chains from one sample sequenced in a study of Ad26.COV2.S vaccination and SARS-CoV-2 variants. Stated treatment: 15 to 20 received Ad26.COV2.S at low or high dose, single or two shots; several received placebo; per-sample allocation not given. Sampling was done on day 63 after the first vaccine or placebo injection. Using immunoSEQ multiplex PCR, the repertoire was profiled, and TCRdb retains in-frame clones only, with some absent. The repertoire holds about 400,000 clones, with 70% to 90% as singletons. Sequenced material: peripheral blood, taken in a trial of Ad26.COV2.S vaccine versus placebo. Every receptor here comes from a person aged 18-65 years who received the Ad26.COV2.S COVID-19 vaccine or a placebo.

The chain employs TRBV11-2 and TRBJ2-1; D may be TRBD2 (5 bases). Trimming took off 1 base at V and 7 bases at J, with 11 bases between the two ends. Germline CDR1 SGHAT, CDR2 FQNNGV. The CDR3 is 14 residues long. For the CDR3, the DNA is TGTGCCAGCAGCTTAGCGGGGTTTGGGAATGAGCAGTTCTTC. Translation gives CASSLAGFGNEQFF. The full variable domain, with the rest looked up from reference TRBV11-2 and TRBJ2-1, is EAGVAQSPRYKIIEKRQSVAFWCNPISGHATLYWYQQILGQGPKLLIQFQNNGVVDDSQLPKDRFSAERLKGVDSTLKIQPAKLEDSAVYLCASSLAGFGNEQFFGPGTRLTVL.

The CDR3 coding sequence is TGTGCCAGCAGACACAGGGACTCGAGCTCCTATAATTCACCCCTCCACTTT. Protein product: CASRHRDSSSYNSPLHF. The gene calls are TRBV5-8 and TRBJ1-6; D is possibly TRBD1 (6 bases). Per germline, CDR1 SGHTS and CDR2 YDEGEE. The V gene lost 5 bases and the J gene lost 0 bases, with 15 bases spanning the gap. The CDR3 sequence is 17 residues long.

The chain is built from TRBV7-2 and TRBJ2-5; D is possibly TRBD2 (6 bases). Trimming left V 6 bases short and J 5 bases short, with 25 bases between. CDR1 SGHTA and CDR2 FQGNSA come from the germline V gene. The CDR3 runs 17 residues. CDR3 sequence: CASRSGSGGMIRETQYF. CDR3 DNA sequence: TGTGCCAGCAGGTCCGGTAGTGGGGGGATGATTCGGGAGACCCAGTACTTC. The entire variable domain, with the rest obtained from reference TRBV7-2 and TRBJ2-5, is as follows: GAGVSQSPSNKVTEKGKDVELRCDPISGHTALYWYRQSLGQGLEFLIYFQGNSAPDKSGLPSDRFSAERTGGSVSTLTIQRTQQEDSAVYLCASRSGSGGMIRETQYFGPGTRLLVL.

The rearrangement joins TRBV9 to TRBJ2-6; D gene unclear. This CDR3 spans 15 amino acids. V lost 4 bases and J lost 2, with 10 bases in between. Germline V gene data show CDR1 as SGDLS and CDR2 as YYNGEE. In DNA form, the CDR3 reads TGTGCCAGCAGCCCCCGATATACTGGGGCCAACGTCCTGACTTTC. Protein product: CASSPRYTGANVLTF.

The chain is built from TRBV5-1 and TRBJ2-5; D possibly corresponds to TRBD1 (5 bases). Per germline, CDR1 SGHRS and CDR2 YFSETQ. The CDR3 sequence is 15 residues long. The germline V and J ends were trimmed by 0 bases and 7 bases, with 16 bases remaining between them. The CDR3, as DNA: TGCGCCAGCAGCTTGGTAGGGGAAAGTATCGGGACCCAGTACTTC. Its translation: CASSLVGESIGTQYF. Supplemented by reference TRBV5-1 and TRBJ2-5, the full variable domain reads KAGVTQTPRYLIKTRGQQVTLSCSPISGHRSVSWYQQTPGQGLQFLFEYFSETQRNKGNFPGRFSGRQFSNSRSEMNVSTLELGDSALYLCASSLVGESIGTQYFGPGTRLLVL.

CDR3 in amino acids: CASSGRGGKTDTQYF. CDR3 nucleotide sequence: TGTGCCAGCAGTGGCAGAGGGGGTAAGACAGATACGCAGTATTTT. The chain employs TRBV28 and TRBJ2-3, with D perhaps TRBD1 (6 bases). Trimming removed 5 bases at V and 3 bases at J, with 15 bases between. In germline, CDR1 is MDHEN, CDR2 SYDVKM. This CDR3 region has 15 residues.

The CDR3 region is CASSPSGSSMMSYEQYF. In nucleotides, the CDR3 is TGTGCCAGTAGTCCCTCCGGCAGCAGCATGATGTCCTACGAGCAGTACTTC. The chain employs TRBV19 and TRBJ2-7; D is undetermined. With 5 bases removed from V and 1 base from J, the gap between germline ends came to 21 bases. CDR1 is LNHDA and CDR2 is SQIVND in the germline V gene (reference sequence). The CDR3 spans 17 residues.